The clone carrying this T cell receptor (beta chain) was detected once. The sample is drawn from a study of cytomegalovirus exposure and HLA in healthy donors. Unmatched junction bases numbered 2, after V lost 9 bases and J lost 6 bases. Germline V gene data show CDR1 as WNHNN and CDR2 as SYGVQD (reference sequence). The CDR3 length is 13 residues. In the PCR, 60 Vbeta and 13 Jbeta primers were used. TCRdb's table, derived via immunoSEQ multiplex PCR, lists solely in-frame clones and lacks some. This sample yields approximately 200,000 clones, of which 60% to 80% are seen a single time; around 1.8% belongs to the top ten.

The clonotype was recovered from a man younger than 35 in good health and CMV-seronegative. The chain has TRBV10-1 and TRBJ2-2; TRBD2 agrees at 12 bases. Sequencing was performed on PBMCs. The CDR3 spells CASGLAGSGELFF. Here the CDR3 DNA reads TGCGCCAGTGGACTAGCGGGGTCCGGGGAGCTGTTTTTT.